This TCR beta chain is drawn from a study of T-cell memory formation after mild COVID-19. Study at large: Among the donors, TCR clusters were largely specific to each donor.

This CDR3 is 14 amino acids long. Trimming stripped 1 base from V and 0 bases from J, with 9 bases between. In germline, CDR1 is DFQATT, CDR2 SNEGSKA (reference sequence). Each CDR3 protein is one row after TCRdb ran MiXCR on the 5' RACE reads. Of about 110,000 distinct CDR3 sequences in the sample, about a sixth were seen once. This clonotype was recorded a few times. Its antigen is currently unknown. Notes on the study in general: CD4+ contracting clones lay mainly in CM and EM, CD8+ ones in EMRA.

Sequencing input: PBMCs or a T cell subset sorted from them (not recorded which). This TCR was recovered from a young man who had mild COVID-19 (a few samples of this study predate the infection). Cell type and time point are not known. The V gene is TRBV20-1, the J gene TRBJ1-1; D may be TRBD1 (6 bases). The CDR3 nucleotides read TGCAGTGCTAGAGCTGGGGGCTTGAACACTGAAGCTTTCTTT. Translating gives CSARAGGLNTEAFF.